Listed below are T cell receptor beta chains from one sample, sequenced in a study of Ad26.COV2.S vaccination and SARS-CoV-2 variants. Only in-frame clones appear in the TCRdb table, and some are missing; sequencing was by immunoSEQ multiplex PCR. Altogether 400,000 to 500,000 clones are present, roughly 90% being singletons, with the ten largest covering approximately 4%. The input for sequencing was peripheral blood, taken in a trial of Ad26.COV2.S vaccine versus placebo. The receptor source for this set is a person between 18 and 60 years old who received the Ad26.COV2.S COVID-19 vaccine or a placebo. The CDR3 runs from the conserved cysteine through the conserved F or W. Size values are once, few and many counts, or a class for expanded clones, and some rows have none.

.	TRBV7-3	TRBJ2-3	CASSFDGATDTQYF
.	TRBV11-2	TRBJ2-7	CASSLRGRDSFYEQYF
.	TRBV2	TRBJ2-2	CASSVGAGGDTGELFF
.	TRBV5-1	TRBJ1-2	CASPIPEGDRDHYGYTF
.	TRBV19	TRBJ2-3	CASSQGTGGFNADTQYF
.	TRBV5-1	TRBJ1-1	CASSQTGTHTEAFF
.	TRBV10-3	TRBJ2-2	CAISEETGNTGELFF
.	TRBV9	TRBJ1-3	CASSQAGGNSGNTIYF
.	TRBV30	TRBJ1-1	CAWKKNGWTEAFF
.	TRBV5-6	TRBJ2-7	CASSRAGTLYEQYF
.	TRBV4-3	TRBJ1-2	CASSQEEVRGHGYYGYTF
few	TRBV7-9	TRBJ1-2	CASSLGYQGNGYTF
.	TRBV19	TRBJ1-1	CASTMTGGGTEAFF
few	TRBV6-5	TRBJ2-7	CATCIGLAETYEQYF
.	TRBV7-9	TRBJ2-7	CASSPTGTSATYEQYF
.	TRBV30	TRBJ1-4	CAWSDPGQGNPNEKLFF
once	TRBV10-2	TRBJ1-2	CASTGLNYGYTF
.	TRBV11-2	TRBJ2-7	CASSLSTDYEQYF
.	TRBV30	TRBJ1-1	CAWTVGFMNTEAFF
.	TRBV11-3	TRBJ2-7	CASRCHKAGGYEQYF
few	TRBV12-3/TRBV12-4	TRBJ2-1	CASSRTRHNEQFF
.	TRBV9	TRBJ1-4	CASSPGQGSEKLFF